Shown below are 12 T cell receptor beta chains from a single sample sequenced in a study of PD-1 blockade in classical Hodgkin lymphoma. Time point of the sample: cycle 4 day 1 (C4D1), after five to seven weeks of nivolumab. Every patient relapsed after autologous stem cell transplantation, and brentuximab vedotin exposure varied. Sequencing was performed with immunoSEQ multiplex PCR; in TCRdb, only in-frame clones are kept and a portion is missing. The table shows some 21,000 clones, with 60% to 75% occurring only once. Sequences were derived from peripheral blood mononuclear cells (PBMCs), sampled before the fourth cycle of nivolumab. The receptor source for this set is a human donor with classical Hodgkin lymphoma.

The chain carries TRBV11-3 and TRBJ1-1, with TRBD1 as a possible D gene (5 bases). The CDR3 is 16 amino acids. The V gene's germline CDR1 is SGHNT and CDR2 YENEEA. V gave up 5 bases and J gave up 1 base, with 17 bases separating them. The CDR3: CASSRGGSLRNTEAFF. CDR3 bases: TGTGCCAGCAGCCGCGGGGGAAGCTTACGGAACACTGAAGCTTTCTTT.

Turning to this clone: One end of the junction varies from germline; a read error may be responsible. The chain recombines TRBV7-2 with TRBJ2-5, with 8 bases that match TRBD2. This CDR3 contains 16 residues. Germline CDR1 and CDR2: SGHTA and FQGNSA. The DNA of the CDR3 is TGTGCCAGCAGCTTAGCCGGGAGGGGTCCCCAACAGACCCAGTACTTC. It translates to CASSLAGRGPQQTQYF.

In its sample, this clone is large. The V and J genes are TRBV29-1 and TRBJ1-1; D remains unclear. This CDR3 region has 12 residues. The V and J ends lost 4 bases and 1 base respectively, with 7 bases between them. Germline CDR1 and CDR2: SQVTM and ANQGSEA. For the CDR3, the DNA is TGCAGCGTTGTATCCGAGAACACTGAAGCTTTCTTT. It codes for CSVVSENTEAFF.

V gene TRBV5-4 combines with J gene TRBJ2-3; D not resolved. V lost 0 bases to trimming and J lost 1 base, with 18 bases between them. CDR1 and CDR2 (germline): SGHNT, YYREEE (reference sequence). This CDR3 is built from 18 residues. DNA of the CDR3: TGTGCCAGCAGCTTGGTGGGCAGCTCTTATTCCCGCACAGATACGCAGTATTTT. Residues: CASSLVGSSYSRTDTQYF.

In regard to this clone: A much more abundant neighbour one base away suggests this may be a read error. The chain has TRBV14 and TRBJ2-1; the D is unclear. There are 11 residues in the CDR3. V was clipped by 5 bases and J by 1 base, with 0 bases between them. Germline loops: CDR1 SGHDN, CDR2 FVKESK. This chain's CDR3 is CASSSYNEQFF. CDR3 sequence (DNA): TGTGCCAGCAGCTCCTACAATGAGCAGTTCTTC.

The chain carries TRBV5-1 and TRBJ1-1; D is unresolved. Trimming shortened V by 0 bases and J by 0 bases, and 9 bases separated the two germline ends. This CDR3 has 15 residues. Germline loops: CDR1 SGHRS, CDR2 YFSETQ. The DNA for the CDR3 is TGCGCCAGCAGCTTGGCGGCAGCCATGAACACTGAAGCTTTCTTT. Encoded protein: CASSLAAAMNTEAFF. The full variable domain, with the rest looked up from reference TRBV5-1 and TRBJ1-1, is KAGVTQTPRYLIKTRGQQVTLSCSPISGHRSVSWYQQTPGQGLQFLFEYFSETQRNKGNFPGRFSGRQFSNSRSEMNVSTLELGDSALYLCASSLAAAMNTEAFFGQGTRLTVV.

The chain combines TRBV11-2 with TRBJ1-1; D possibly corresponds to TRBD1 (6 bases). V lost 5 bases to trimming and J lost 1 base, with 11 bases between them. The length of the CDR3 is 14 residues. Germline lookup yields CDR1 SGHAT and CDR2 FQNNGV. This CDR3 reads CASSLGTWNTEAFF. CDR3 bases: TGTGCCAGCAGCCTAGGGACATGGAACACTGAAGCTTTCTTT.

The CDR3 DNA follows: TGTGCCAGCAGTGGTCGGCGGAGGGGTGAGCAGTTCTTC. Amino acids: CASSGRRRGEQFF. The chain joins TRBV28 to TRBJ2-1; D might be TRBD2 (6 bases). CDR3 length: 13 residues. Between the trimmed V and J ends, which lost 5 bases and 9 bases, there was a span of 14 bases. Germline values: CDR1 MDHEN, CDR2 SYDVKM.

V is TRBV28 and J is TRBJ1-1; D is uncertain. The germline V gene encodes CDR1 MDHEN and CDR2 SYDVKM. The CDR3 contains 13 residues. V was cut by 1 base and J by 11 bases, with 14 bases left in between. The CDR3 nucleotides read TGTGCCAGCAGTTTATTACCCTCGCCTGGGGCTTTCTTT. Translation gives CASSLLPSPGAFF.

The sample holds one count of this clone. CDR3 sequence: CASSLTSGGGTDTQYF. The CDR3 DNA reads TGTGCCAGCAGCTTAACTAGCGGAGGAGGCACAGATACGCAGTATTTT. V is TRBV7-9 and J is TRBJ2-3; 8 bases map to TRBD2. The V gene end was trimmed by 2 bases and the J gene end by 1 base; junction bases not matched to a gene: 5. CDR1 is SEHNR and CDR2 is FQNEAQ in the germline V gene (reference sequence). The CDR3 has 16 amino acids.

The chain couples TRBV27 to TRBJ2-7; 13 nucleotides match TRBD2. CDR1 MNHEY and CDR2 SMNVEV come from the germline V gene (reference sequence). The CDR3 length is 14 residues. The V and J ends lost 5 bases and 4 bases, in that order; junction bases with no gene match: 2. In nucleotides, the CDR3 is TGTGCCAGCAGTCAGACTAGCGGGAGGTACGAGCAGTACTTC. Its translation: CASSQTSGRYEQYF.

The chain is built from TRBV28 and TRBJ2-4, with 10 bases identical to TRBD2. The CDR3 runs 13 residues. Germline CDR1 MDHEN, CDR2 SYDVKM. The trim removed 5 bases at V and 9 bases at J, leaving 4 bases unmatched. The CDR3 here is CASSLAGEGIQYF. In DNA form, the CDR3 reads TGTGCCAGCAGTCTAGCGGGAGAGGGCATTCAGTACTTC.